Given below is one TCR beta chain in context. No cognate antigen has been identified for it. Qualities for individual bases were not recorded, and no much larger clone is one base off. The sample comes from a study of CD4 T cells in relation to SARS-CoV-2 and coronaviruses listed by TCRdb under 2021. Describing the broader study: Shared crossreactive spike epitopes were mapped to their HLA restriction using patient-derived lymphoblastoid cell lines. Memory CD4+ T cell crossreactivity between SARS-CoV-2 and common cold coronavirus spike proteins was assessed at the TCR clonotype level in the study. Expansion assays from other donors in the study were sequenced with a different, Illumina-based TCR-beta assay. The Adaptive Biotechnologies TCR-sequencing kit was used to sequence samples from a few pre-COVID donors and the naive versus memory experiments, while other data came from Illumina-based sequencing. Paper-wide results and their limitations: Compared with monoreactive clones, crossreactive clones had significantly weaker SARS-CoV-2-driven expansion, a result consistent with antigenic imprinting. Crossreactivity analysis centred on spike protein, so crossreactivity against other viral proteins was not assessed. The study was limited by small numbers of patients and tested TCRs. About 60% of donors had memory CD4+ clonotypes that crossrecognized SARS-CoV-2 and at least one common cold coronavirus spike. No donor contributed both pre-pandemic and post-infection samples, which limited tracing the source of pre-existing responses. Naive versus memory sequencing indicated the assay detects memory recall responses rather than primary responses primed during culture.

Deep-resolution immunoSEQ TCR-beta sequencing was performed on DNA from uncultured naive and memory CD4+ T cells. On the study's bioinformatics: During preprocessing, nonproductive sequences were removed, as were CDR3s that did not start with C, did not end with F or W, or were shorter than 7 amino acids. Cultured and uncultured naive and memory CD4+ repertoires were searched for previously identified spike- and CEF-reactive CDR3s. CDR3 homology was quantified as pairwise Levenshtein distance, calculated with the stringdist R package after three terminal residues were trimmed from each end. Imported from immuneACCESS, the table was reduced by TCRdb to in-frame sequences with V and J called. These copies leave out some clones; in studies compared against another copy, an unresolved V gene accounts for under half, and the cause of the remainder is not known. That table gives V, J and clone size, and the DNA gave D and trimming. The sample has roughly 63,000 clones on record, about 94% of them singletons. The top ten hold 0.14% of the sample.

CD4+ T cells from unexposed donors were collected before the COVID-19 pandemic (2011-2018). Naive and memory CD4+ T cells were separated from cryopreserved PBMCs through CD4 enrichment, which was followed by EasySep naive CD4+ T cell enrichment. The leukapheresis product for the unexposed donors was obtained through commercial purchase. Ficoll-Paque PLUS gradient centrifugation was used to isolate PBMCs from leukapheresis product or whole blood. PBMCs were either used fresh in the expansion assay or cryopreserved at -140 degrees C. The QIAamp Micro DNA Kit was used to extract genomic DNA from the CD4+ T cells. The cysteine opens and the phenylalanine closes a CDR3 of 14 amino acids. Only the CDR3 part of the read is kept: 42 bases, read in frame from the first base. Germline trimming amounts to 4 bases on V and 4 bases on J, with 2 as the count of junction bases outside the gene matches. In the germline V gene (reference sequence), CDR1 corresponds to LGHDT and CDR2 to YNNKEL.

Sequences were obtained from naive CD4+ T cells from PBMCs. The cell subset or site label, read with the paper, signifies: naive CD4+ T cells isolated by negative enrichment. The chain was built from TRBV3-1 (or the pseudogene TRBV3-2) and TRBJ1-5; TRBD1 aligns with 9 central bases. The receptor's source is a human donor in good health. This receptor has the CDR3 CASSLGTGNQPQHF. In nucleotides, the sequence is TGTGCCAGCAGCCTAGGGACAGGGAATCAGCCCCAGCATTTT.